One T cell receptor beta chain is described in this entry. No antigen is known for it. Primers included in the PCR were 60 Vbeta and 13 Jbeta primers. Measured with immunoSEQ multiplex PCR; TCRdb has only the in-frame clones, and not every one. The sample has approximately 160,000 clones, roughly 79% seen once; the top ten hold roughly 1.6%. Germline lookup yields CDR1 KGHSH and CDR2 LQKENI. V shed 2 bases and J shed 0 bases, with 11 bases lying between them. This CDR3 comprises 15 residues. The sample originates from a study of cytomegalovirus exposure and HLA in healthy donors. Broader study findings: Analysis was carried out at a later point, and it linked a missense DCLRE1C variant to TCR beta V- and J-gene trimming. Further analysis was carried out later, and it showed several of the most significant clusters appearing linked to common viral pathogens.

The TCR comes from a middle-aged man in good health and CMV-seronegative. The rearrangement joins TRBV18 to TRBJ2-7, with D possibly TRBD2 on 5 matching bases. The sample consisted of PBMCs. The CDR3 DNA is TGTGCCAGCTCACCATCTAGCACCAGCTCCTACGAGCAGTACTTC. Protein sequence: CASSPSSTSSYEQYF.